The 4 T cell receptor beta chains listed next were all sequenced from one sample in a study of OX40 agonist ivuxolimab in advanced cancers. Produced via immunoSEQ multiplex PCR; TCRdb's table is partial and in-frame only. The sample lists 75,000 to 80,000 clones, around 87% occurring once. Material: CD4+ or CD8+ T cells sorted from blood, obtained in a trial of the OX40 agonist ivuxolimab. Source of these receptors: an adult with an advanced solid tumor such as melanoma, head and neck, liver or kidney cancer.

This clone was detected once. The CDR3 loop is CASSPRGTSTYEQYF. Written as DNA, the CDR3 is TGCGCCAGTTCTCCAAGGGGCACCTCCACCTACGAGCAGTACTTC. The chain uses TRBV5-1 and TRBJ2-7, with D perhaps TRBD1 (5 bases). The ends were cut back, 8 bases at V and 2 bases at J, with 20 bases in the middle. CDR1 and CDR2 from the germline V gene are SGHRS and YFSETQ. The CDR3 covers 15 residues.

The chain couples TRBV5-1 to TRBJ2-1; 10 bases align to TRBD2. Germline values: CDR1 SGHRS, CDR2 YFSETQ. V shed 4 bases, J shed 7 bases, and the junction held 8 bases outside the gene matches. This CDR3 comprises 15 residues. The CDR3 sequence: CASSTQRGGLNEQFF. In DNA, the CDR3 is TGCGCCAGCAGCACCCAGCGGGGGGGCCTAAATGAGCAGTTCTTC.

The chain combines TRBV30 with TRBJ1-2; 8 nucleotides match TRBD1. Trimming cost V 5 bases and J 5 bases; bases outside gene matches: 7. This CDR3 comprises 13 residues. Germline CDR1 reads GTSNPN; CDR2 reads SVGIG (reference sequence). CDR3 loop: CAWQTGAGYGYTF. CDR3 DNA: TGTGCCTGGCAGACAGGGGCTGGGTATGGCTACACCTTC.

The chain recombines TRBV15 with TRBJ1-5, with D perhaps TRBD1 (5 bases). Germline V CDR1 and CDR2: LNHNV, YYDKDF (reference sequence). V was pared by 0 bases and J by 8 bases, with 11 bases between. CDR3 length equals 14 residues. This CDR3 reads CATSREAGKEPQHF. The CDR3 nucleotides read TGTGCCACCAGCAGAGAGGCAGGGAAGGAGCCCCAGCATTTT.